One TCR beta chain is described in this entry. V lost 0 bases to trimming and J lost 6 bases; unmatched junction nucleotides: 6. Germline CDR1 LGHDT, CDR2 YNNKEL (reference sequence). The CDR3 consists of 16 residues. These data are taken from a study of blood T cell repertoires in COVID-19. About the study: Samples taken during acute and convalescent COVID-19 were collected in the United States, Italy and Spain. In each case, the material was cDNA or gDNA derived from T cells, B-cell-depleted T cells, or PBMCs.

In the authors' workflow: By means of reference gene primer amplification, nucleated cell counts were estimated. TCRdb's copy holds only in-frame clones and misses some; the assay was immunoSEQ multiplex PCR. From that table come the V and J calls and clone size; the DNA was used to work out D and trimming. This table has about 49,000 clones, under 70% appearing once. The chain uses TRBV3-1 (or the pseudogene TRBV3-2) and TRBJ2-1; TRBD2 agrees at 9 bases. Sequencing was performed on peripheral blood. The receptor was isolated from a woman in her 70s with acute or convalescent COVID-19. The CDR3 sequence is CASSQDRMGLANEQFF. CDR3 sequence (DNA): TGTGCCAGCAGCCAAGATCGGATGGGACTAGCCAATGAGCAGTTCTTC.